Listed below are T cell receptor beta chains from one sample, sequenced in a study of shared clonotypes between healthy human individuals. Measured with immunoSEQ multiplex PCR; TCRdb has only the in-frame clones, and not every one. The sample consists of some 1,100,000 clones, approximately 80% of them appearing once. The sequenced material came from memory CD4+ T cells from PBMCs. These receptor sequences come from a man younger than 35 in good health. Some clones in this sample may be carry-over from other donors' samples. The CDR3 runs from the conserved cysteine through the conserved F or W. The D gene is left open where the match is weak. Clone size is shown for a subset of rows, as once, few, many or a class of expanded clone.

15,.,TRBJ2-7,TRBV7-8,TRBD2,CASSQGLAGGYEQYF,TGTGCCAGCAGCCAGGGACTAGCGGGAGGGTACGAGCAGTACTTC
12,.,TRBJ1-1,TRBV6-5,.,CATHRGDTEAFF,TGTGCCACCCACCGGGGGGACACTGAAGCTTTCTTT
16,.,TRBJ2-1,TRBV5-4,.,CASSKAQPGGHNEQFF,TGTGCCAGCAGCAAGGCCCAGCCCGGGGGGCACAATGAGCAGTTCTTC
14,.,TRBJ1-2,TRBV27,TRBD1,CASSSLTGVGGYTF,TGTGCCAGCAGTTCATTAACAGGGGTAGGGGGCTACACCTTC
16,.,TRBJ1-4,TRBV9,.,CASSVGLTGLGEKLFF,TGTGCCAGCAGCGTAGGGTTAACAGGGTTAGGAGAAAAACTGTTTTTT
14,.,TRBJ2-7,TRBV28,TRBD1,CASSPGTVTYEQYF,TGTGCCAGCAGTCCCGGGACAGTTACCTACGAGCAGTACTTC
15,few,TRBJ1-4,TRBV19,.,CASRDNRARWEKLFF,TGTGCCAGTAGGGACAACAGGGCGCGGTGGGAAAAACTGTTTTTT
13,.,TRBJ2-7,TRBV27,.,CASSFRTLSEQYF,TGTGCCAGCAGTTTTCGGACTCTCTCGGAGCAGTACTTC
15,once,TRBJ1-2,TRBV4-1,TRBD1,CASSQPDREFYGYTF,TGCGCCAGCAGCCAACCGGACAGGGAATTCTATGGCTACACCTTC
14,few,TRBJ2-7,TRBV6-4,.,CASKGECGTYEQYF,TGTGCCAGCAAAGGGGAGTGCGGGACGTACGAGCAGTACTTC
14,.,TRBJ1-2,TRBV28,.,CASSIDGDYYGYTF,TGTGCCAGCAGTATTGACGGAGACTACTATGGCTACACCTTC
14,.,TRBJ1-1,TRBV7-2,TRBD1,CASSFLGQGTEAFF,TGTGCCAGCAGCTTTCTCGGACAGGGAACTGAAGCTTTCTTT
14,few,TRBJ1-5,TRBV9,.,CASSAGVSNQPQHF,TGTGCCAGCAGCGCAGGGGTTAGCAATCAGCCCCAGCATTTT
14,.,TRBJ1-1,TRBV10-3,.,CAISESKALTEAFF,TGTGCCATCAGTGAGTCGAAGGCCTTAACTGAAGCTTTCTTT
15,.,TRBJ2-7,TRBV29-1,TRBD1,CSVYRGRGGFYEQYF,TGCAGCGTCTACAGGGGGCGAGGAGGATTTTACGAGCAGTACTTC
15,.,TRBJ2-4,TRBV7-3,TRBD1,CASSWTGDPKNIQYF,TGTGCCAGCAGCTGGACAGGGGATCCCAAAAACATTCAGTACTTC
13,.,TRBJ1-5,TRBV30,TRBD1,CAWTDRGNQPQHF,TGTGCCTGGACGGACAGGGGCAATCAGCCCCAGCATTTT
18,.,TRBJ2-2,TRBV2,TRBD2,CASSARAGLAENTGELFF,TGTGCCAGCAGTGCGAGGGCAGGACTAGCGGAGAACACCGGGGAGCTGTTTTTT
13,.,TRBJ1-5,TRBV9,.,CASSGDPGQPQHF,TGTGCCAGCAGCGGGGACCCCGGTCAGCCCCAGCATTTT
17,.,TRBJ1-2,TRBV16,.,CASSQWGPQQGAYGYTF,TGTGCCAGCAGCCAATGGGGGCCACAACAGGGAGCCTATGGCTACACCTTC
15,.,TRBJ1-2,TRBV6-5,.,CASSYMGGPNYGYTF,TGTGCCAGCAGTTATATGGGGGGACCTAACTATGGCTACACCTTC
14,.,TRBJ1-5,TRBV19,.,CASSTQGRNQPQHF,TGTGCCAGTAGTACCCAGGGCAGGAATCAGCCCCAGCATTTT
15,few,TRBJ2-2,TRBV27,.,CASSPGTVNTGELFF,TGTGCCAGCAGTCCAGGGACGGTGAACACCGGGGAGCTGTTTTTT
13,.,TRBJ1-4,TRBV28,TRBD1,CASRNYRGEKLFF,TGTGCCAGCAGAAACTACAGGGGGGAAAAACTGTTTTTT
16,.,TRBJ2-2,TRBV11-1,TRBD2,CASRSPGGPSTGELFF,TGTGCCAGCAGGTCCCCGGGAGGGCCGAGCACCGGGGAGCTGTTTTTT
11,.,TRBJ1-4,TRBV2,.,CASKLAEKLFF,TGTGCCAGCAAGCTTGCAGAAAAACTGTTTTTT
14,.,TRBJ2-1,TRBV29-1,TRBD1,CSVSSDRGINEQFF,TGCAGCGTTTCTTCGGACAGGGGTATCAATGAGCAGTTCTTC
15,many,TRBJ2-1,TRBV27,TRBD2,CASSGEAGSYNEQFF,TGTGCCAGCAGTGGAGAAGCGGGGTCCTACAATGAGCAGTTCTTC
13,.,TRBJ1-2,TRBV6-1,.,CASSEARTDGYTF,TGTGCCAGCAGTGAAGCGCGAACGGATGGCTACACCTTC
16,.,TRBJ1-1,TRBV5-1,.,CASSWMEPATGTEAFF,TGCGCCAGCAGTTGGATGGAACCCGCTACGGGGACTGAAGCTTTCTTT
15,.,TRBJ1-3,TRBV6-5,.,CASRRTGDSGNTIYF,TGTGCCAGCAGGCGGACGGGGGACTCTGGAAACACCATATATTTT
13,.,TRBJ1-2,TRBV6-1,.,CASREVAFGGYTF,TGTGCCAGCAGGGAGGTGGCGTTCGGTGGCTACACCTTC
14,.,TRBJ2-7,TRBV11-2,.,CASSLGRGLYEQYF,TGTGCCAGCAGCTTAGGCAGGGGACTCTACGAGCAGTACTTC
13,.,TRBJ2-3,TRBV28,TRBD2,CAILAGGTDTQYF,TGTGCCATACTAGCGGGGGGAACAGATACGCAGTATTTT
15,many,TRBJ1-4,TRBV5-1,TRBD1,CASRPTGTGNEKLFF,TGCGCCAGCAGGCCTACCGGGACAGGAAATGAAAAACTGTTTTTT
14,.,TRBJ2-5,TRBV6-6,TRBD2,CASHTSGGGETQYF,TGTGCCAGCCACACCTCGGGAGGGGGTGAGACCCAGTACTTC
16,many,TRBJ1-1,TRBV28,.,CASSPSRRIPNTEAFF,TGTGCCAGCAGTCCTAGCCGCAGGATTCCGAACACTGAAGCTTTCTTT
16,.,TRBJ2-2,TRBV18,.,CASSPPRPQTTGELFF,TGTGCCAGCTCACCGCCCCGGCCTCAAACAACCGGGGAGCTGTTTTTT
16,.,TRBJ2-2,TRBV7-9,.,CASSPSDGGNTGELFF,TGTGCCAGCAGCCCCTCGGATGGGGGGAACACCGGGGAGCTGTTTTTT
14,.,TRBJ1-2,TRBV27,TRBD1,CASSENRGTYGYTF,TGTGCCAGCAGCGAGAACAGGGGTACCTATGGCTACACCTTC
14,.,TRBJ2-7,TRBV5-4,.,CASSQKQGSDEQYF,TGTGCCAGCAGCCAGAAACAGGGTTCAGATGAGCAGTACTTC
16,.,TRBJ1-5,TRBV19,.,CASSYGAGGPNQPQHF,TGTGCCAGTAGTTACGGGGCGGGGGGGCCCAATCAGCCCCAGCATTTT
15,once,TRBJ2-7,TRBV7-2,.,CASSLAPDSIYEQYF,TGTGCCAGCAGCTTAGCGCCGGACTCCATTTACGAGCAGTACTTC
16,.,TRBJ1-1,TRBV11-2,TRBD1,CASSLPGTAFNTEAFF,TGTGCCAGCAGCTTACCCGGGACAGCGTTTAACACTGAAGCTTTCTTT
14,.,TRBJ1-2,TRBV28,.,CASSLGGVGYGYTF,TGTGCCAGCAGTTTGGGGGGAGTCGGCTATGGCTACACCTTC
15,.,TRBJ2-3,TRBV4-2,TRBD2,CASSHYSGSKDTQYF,TGTGCCAGCAGCCACTATAGCGGGAGCAAAGATACGCAGTATTTT
15,few,TRBJ2-4,TRBV4-2,.,CASSPGPQGAGIQYF,TGTGCCAGCAGTCCCGGGCCCCAAGGCGCGGGCATTCAGTACTTC
13,.,TRBJ1-1,TRBV2,.,CASTEGTSTEAFF,TGTGCCAGCACTGAGGGGACGAGCACTGAAGCTTTCTTT
15,.,TRBJ2-7,TRBV18,.,CASSPSGSLPYEQYF,TGTGCCAGCTCACCAAGTGGGAGTTTGCCGTACGAGCAGTACTTC
15,few,TRBJ2-7,TRBV11-2,TRBD2,CASTREAGARYEQYF,TGTGCCAGCACCCGTGAAGCGGGAGCTCGTTACGAGCAGTACTTC
12,.,TRBJ2-1,TRBV28,.,CASSLLADEQFF,TGTGCCAGCAGTTTATTGGCAGATGAGCAGTTCTTC
11,.,TRBJ2-1,TRBV10-2,TRBD2,CASNGGGWQFF,TGCGCCAGCAATGGGGGGGGATGGCAGTTCTTC
13,.,TRBJ2-5,TRBV14,.,CASSQSSQETQYF,TGTGCCAGCAGCCAAAGCAGTCAAGAGACCCAGTACTTC
16,.,TRBJ2-2,TRBV5-1,TRBD2,CASSTLAGGLTGELFF,TGCGCCAGCAGCACCCTAGCGGGAGGGCTCACCGGGGAGCTGTTTTTT
17,.,TRBJ1-1,TRBV10-1,TRBD1,CASSESALGQRNTEAFF,TGCGCCAGCAGTGAGTCGGCATTGGGACAGAGAAACACTGAAGCTTTCTTT
15,few,TRBJ2-6,TRBV5-1,.,CASSLAGAGANVLTF,TGCGCCAGCAGCTTGGCGGGGGCTGGGGCCAACGTCCTGACTTTC
14,few,TRBJ1-1,TRBV18,.,CASSETRGQMEAFF,TGTGCCAGCTCAGAAACCCGGGGGCAGATGGAAGCTTTCTTT
14,.,TRBJ2-2,TRBV5-1,.,CASSSQGHTGELFF,TGCGCCAGCAGCTCCCAGGGGCACACCGGGGAGCTGTTTTTT
13,.,TRBJ2-7,TRBV21-1,.,CADRRGVTYEQYF,TGTGCCGACCGGCGGGGAGTCACGTACGAGCAGTACTTC
13,many,TRBJ1-1,TRBV15,TRBD1,CATSSPGQSEAFF,TGTGCCACCAGCTCGCCGGGACAGAGTGAAGCTTTCTTT